These 8 T cell receptor beta chains were all obtained from the same sample, sequenced in a study of blood T cell repertoires in COVID-19. This table comes from immunoSEQ multiplex PCR, and its TCRdb copy is limited to in-frame clones, with some not included. The data show 200,000 to 250,000 clones, 80% seen once. The sample consisted of peripheral blood. The receptors stem from a woman aged 70-85 years with acute or convalescent COVID-19.

The rearrangement uses TRBV7-6 and TRBJ2-1; TRBD2 agrees at 11 bases. Looked up from germline, CDR1 is SGHVS and CDR2 is FNYEAQ. The CDR3 length is 16 residues. The J segment lost 3 bases and the V segment lost 1 base, leaving 2 bases of the junction unmatched. CDR3 loop: CASSLGGTSGYNEQFF. In nucleotides, the CDR3 is TGTGCCAGCAGCTTAGGTGGGACTAGCGGCTACAATGAGCAGTTCTTC.

This rearrangement joins TRBV28 to TRBJ2-7; D is unclear. The CDR3 extends over 11 amino acids. CDR1 is MDHEN, CDR2 SYDVKM, per germline. The V and J ends lost 2 bases and 5 bases respectively, with 4 bases between them. CDR3 DNA: TGTGCCAGCAGTTTAATCAACGAGCAGTACTTC. Protein product: CASSLINEQYF.

V gene TRBV14 combines with J gene TRBJ2-7; D remains unclear. The V and J ends lost 0 bases and 3 bases respectively, with 12 bases between them. CDR1 is SGHDN, CDR2 FVKESK, per germline. The CDR3 has 15 residues. The CDR3 region is CASSQEGWAFYEQYF. The CDR3 nucleotides are TGTGCCAGCAGCCAAGAAGGTTGGGCATTCTACGAGCAGTACTTC.

The chain employs TRBV7-3 and TRBJ2-1; the match to TRBD2 covers 14 bases. Losses at the gene ends were 3 bases for V and 6 bases for J; bases not matched to a gene: 7. The CDR3 has 17 amino acids. The germline V gene encodes CDR1 SGHTA and CDR2 FQGTGA. The CDR3 DNA is TGTGCCAGCAGCTTCCGGACTAGCGGGAGGAGAGGCAATGAGCAGTTCTTC. It yields the protein CASSFRTSGRRGNEQFF.

The chain recombines TRBV28 with TRBJ2-7, with TRBD2 matching over 10 bases. In germline, CDR1 is MDHEN, CDR2 SYDVKM. The CDR3 has 14 residues. J gave up 0 bases and V 7 bases, and 3 bases lay outside the gene matches. CDR3 amino acids: CASTLAGGSYEQYF. The DNA of the CDR3 is TGTGCCAGCACCTTAGCGGGGGGCTCCTACGAGCAGTACTTC.

This chain connects TRBV5-5 to TRBJ2-1; tentative D call: TRBD2 (7 bases). Per germline, CDR1 SGHKS and CDR2 YYEKEE (reference sequence). The CDR3 is 14 amino acids. V shed 3 bases and J shed 6 bases, with 13 bases lying between them. The CDR3 nucleotides are TGTGCCAGCAGCTCCTCGGGGGGCCGCAATGAGCAGTTCTTC. Its translation: CASSSSGGRNEQFF.

The chain uses TRBV2 and TRBJ2-3, with D uncertain. Germline V CDR1 and CDR2: SNHLY, FYNNEI. The germline V and J ends were trimmed by 6 bases and 2 bases, with 6 bases remaining between them. CDR3 length equals 12 residues. CDR3 sequence reads: CASRLATDTQYF. The DNA for the CDR3 is TGTGCCAGCAGGTTAGCCACAGATACGCAGTATTTT.

The sample holds a few counts of this clone. The chain has TRBV2 and TRBJ1-2; D is perhaps TRBD1 (5 bases). Germline CDR1 reads SNHLY; CDR2 reads FYNNEI. This CDR3 spans 14 amino acids. V was trimmed by 2 bases and J by 7 bases, leaving 14 bases between them. The DNA for the CDR3 is TGTGCCAGCAGTGAAACGGGGGAGAGGTCTGGCTACACCTTC. It codes for CASSETGERSGYTF. The whole variable domain, remainder taken from reference TRBV2 and TRBJ1-2, is EPEVTQTPSHQVTQMGQEVILRCVPISNHLYFYWYRQILGQKVEFLVSFYNNEISEKSEIFDDQFSVERPDGSNFTLKIRSTKLEDSAMYFCASSETGERSGYTFGSGTRLTVV.